The 14 T cell receptor beta chains in this list originate from one sample, sequenced in a study of blood T cell repertoires in COVID-19. Clones were sequenced by immunoSEQ multiplex PCR, and TCRdb holds only the in-frame ones, with some missing. The table has around 51,000 clones, just over 85% seen once. The sample consisted of peripheral blood. The receptors come from a woman aged 80 or older with acute or convalescent COVID-19.

The chain links TRBV4-1 to TRBJ1-2; D uncertain. The germline V and J ends were trimmed by 3 bases and 4 bases, with 12 bases remaining between them. Germline V gene sequence: CDR1 MGHRA, CDR2 YSYEKL. The CDR3 is made up of 14 amino acids. CDR3: CASSHLTDVYGYTF. The CDR3 DNA reads TGCGCCAGCAGCCACCTTACAGACGTCTATGGCTACACCTTC.

V gene TRBV6-2 or TRBV6-3 combines with J gene TRBJ2-4; 8 bases fit TRBD1. There are 15 residues in the CDR3. V shed 5 bases and J 9 bases; nucleotides not matched to a gene: 12. Per germline, CDR1 MNHEY and CDR2 SVGEGT. CDR3 loop: CASSPWDRQHRIQYF. DNA of the CDR3: TGTGCCAGCAGTCCCTGGGACAGGCAACACCGCATTCAGTACTTC.

The rearrangement uses TRBV6-2 or TRBV6-3 and TRBJ1-4, with 7 bases matching TRBD1. The CDR3 spans 15 residues. V was pared by 5 bases and J by 8 bases, with 11 bases of the junction left unmatched. Germline CDR1 and CDR2: MNHEY and SVGEGT. CDR3 DNA sequence: TGTGCCAGCAGTCAACAACAGGGGAGAGGAGAAAAACTGTTTTTT. Its protein product is CASSQQQGRGEKLFF.

CDR3 in amino acids: CASSEEWRTSYSPLHF. DNA of the CDR3: TGTGCCAGCAGTGAAGAATGGCGGACATCCTACTCACCCCTCCACTTT. The chain uses TRBV6-1 and TRBJ1-6; D possibly corresponds to TRBD1 (5 bases). Germline values: CDR1 MNHNS, CDR2 SASEGT. Trimming stripped 1 base from V and 10 bases from J, with 17 bases between. The CDR3 is 16 residues long.

This clone was seen a single time. The gene calls are TRBV28 and TRBJ1-1, with D perhaps TRBD1 (5 bases). Trimming left V 4 bases short and J 4 bases short, with 10 bases between. Germline V gene lookup returns CDR1 MDHEN and CDR2 SYDVKM. The CDR3 runs 13 residues. CDR3 nucleotide sequence: TGTGCCAGCAGTTCCCCCGGGGGCACTGAAGCTTTCTTT. Its protein is CASSSPGGTEAFF.

The chain carries TRBV4-2 and TRBJ1-5, with D maybe TRBD1 (5 bases). Germline V gene sequence: CDR1 LGHNA, CDR2 YNFKEQ. V lost 0 bases and J 3 bases, leaving 24 bases between the germline ends. The CDR3 is made up of 20 amino acids. The chain's CDR3 is CASSQDPIGRGGWNNQPQHF. CDR3 DNA sequence: TGTGCCAGCAGCCAAGATCCGATCGGGCGGGGGGGGTGGAACAATCAGCCCCAGCATTTT.

This clone was seen just once. Written as DNA, the CDR3 is TGTGCCAGCAGCCAAGGCCAGGGGAGAGGCTACACCTTC. Translated, it gives CASSQGQGRGYTF. The rearrangement joins TRBV3-1 (or the pseudogene TRBV3-2) to TRBJ1-2; perhaps TRBD1 as D (6 bases). Germline CDR1 is LGHDT and CDR2 is YNNKEL (reference sequence). The V end lost 1 base, the J end lost 8 bases, and 11 bases lay between the germline ends. CDR3 length: 13 amino acids.

The J gene is TRBJ1-5, the V gene TRBV27, with TRBD1 matching 7 bases. V was pared by 5 bases and J by 0 bases, with 7 bases of the junction left unmatched. This CDR3 is 16 amino acids long. Germline-derived CDR1 and CDR2 are MNHEY and SMNVEV (reference sequence). DNA of the CDR3: TGTGCCAGCAGTCCGGGAGACAGGGTTAGCAATCAGCCCCAGCATTTT. Translated: CASSPGDRVSNQPQHF.

The V gene is TRBV5-3, the J gene TRBJ1-5; the D gene is possibly TRBD1 (6 bases). TRBV5-3 is an open reading frame, and its role is uncertain. This CDR3 spans 16 amino acids. Deletions cut 0 bases from V and 7 bases from J, with 17 bases between. CDR3: CARSLVMGALGQPQHF. The CDR3 nucleotides are TGTGCCAGAAGCTTGGTAATGGGGGCGCTTGGACAGCCCCAGCATTTT.

This chain uses TRBV6-5 with TRBJ1-1; TRBD1 aligns across 9 bases. Trimming cost V 7 bases and J 2 bases; bases outside gene matches: 2. The CDR3 sequence is 13 residues long. Germline CDR1 is MNHEY and CDR2 is SVGAGI. CDR3 protein: CASMGQGNTEAFF. Written as DNA, the CDR3 is TGTGCCAGCATGGGACAGGGTAACACTGAAGCTTTCTTT.

The CDR3 here is CATSTTPGTDYGYTF. The DNA for the CDR3 is TGTGCCACCAGCACCACTCCCGGGACAGACTATGGCTACACCTTC. J is TRBJ1-2 and V is TRBV15; 7 positions agree with TRBD1. This CDR3 region has 15 residues. Trimming cost V 4 bases and J 3 bases; bases outside gene matches: 8. CDR1 is LNHNV and CDR2 is YYDKDF in the germline V gene (reference sequence).

The chain links TRBV9 to TRBJ1-1, with D perhaps TRBD1 (6 bases). Trimming shortened V by 4 bases and J by 2 bases, and 12 bases separated the two germline ends. Germline CDR1 and CDR2: SGDLS and YYNGEE. The CDR3 has 14 amino acids. The CDR3 bases are TGTGCCAGCAGCCCTCGGACAGTTAACACTGAAGCTTTCTTT. This gives the protein CASSPRTVNTEAFF.

This clone came up a few times. The chain is built from TRBV6-6 and TRBJ2-3; 10 nucleotides line up with TRBD2. CDR3 length: 15 amino acids. V trimming: 0 bases; J trimming: 3 bases; junction bases outside the gene matches: 0. Germline V gives CDR1 MNHNY, CDR2 SVGAGI (reference sequence). CDR3 region: CASSYSSGGTDTQYF. The DNA for the CDR3 is TGTGCCAGCAGTTACTCTAGCGGGGGGACAGATACGCAGTATTTT.

This chain uses TRBV5-8 with TRBJ1-5; maybe TRBD1 (6 bases). This CDR3 contains 16 residues. CDR1 is SGHTS and CDR2 is YDEGEE in the germline V gene. V dropped 4 bases and J dropped 5 bases, with 19 bases sitting between them. CDR3 bases: TGTGCCAGCAGCCCGTACCTCAGGGGTTGGGATCAGCCCCAGCATTTT. Its translation is CASSPYLRGWDQPQHF.